This paragraph covers one T cell receptor (beta chain) sequence. V dropped 2 bases and J dropped 2; count of bases not matched to a gene: 17. Germline V CDR1 and CDR2: MGHRA, YSYEKL. The CDR3 consists of 19 residues. The PCR employed 60 Vbeta primers together with 13 Jbeta primers. Repertoires were generated with immunoSEQ multiplex PCR, while TCRdb's copy carries only in-frame clones and drops some. The sample holds 150,000 to 200,000 clones, over 70% seen once. This sample is part of a study of cytomegalovirus exposure and HLA in healthy donors. The overall study: Genetic ancestry analysis placed around 76% of the 410 or so donors that were genotyped in the Caucasian-associated cluster.

This chain links TRBV4-1 with TRBJ1-1; 7 bases fit TRBD1. Sequenced: PBMCs. The clonotype comes from a woman in her forties or fifties in good health and CMV-seropositive. CDR3 loop: CASSQHSFRTGTRNTEAFF. CDR3 coding DNA: TGCGCCAGCAGCCAACATTCCTTCAGGACAGGTACTAGAAACACTGAAGCTTTCTTT.